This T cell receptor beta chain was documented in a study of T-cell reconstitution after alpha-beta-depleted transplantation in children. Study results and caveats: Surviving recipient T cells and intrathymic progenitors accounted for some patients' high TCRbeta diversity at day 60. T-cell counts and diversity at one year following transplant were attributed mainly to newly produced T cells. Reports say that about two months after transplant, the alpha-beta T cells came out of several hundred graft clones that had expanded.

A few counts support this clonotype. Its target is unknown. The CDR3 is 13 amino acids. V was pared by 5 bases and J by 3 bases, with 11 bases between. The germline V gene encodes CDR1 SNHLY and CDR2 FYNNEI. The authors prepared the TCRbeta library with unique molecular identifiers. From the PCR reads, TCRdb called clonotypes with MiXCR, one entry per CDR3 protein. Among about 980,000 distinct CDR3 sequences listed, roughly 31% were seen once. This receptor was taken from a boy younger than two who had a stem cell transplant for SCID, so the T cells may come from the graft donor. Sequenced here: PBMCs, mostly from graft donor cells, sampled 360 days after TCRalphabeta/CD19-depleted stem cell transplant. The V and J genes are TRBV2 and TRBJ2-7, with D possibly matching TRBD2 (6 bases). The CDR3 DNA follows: TGTGCCAGCAGTATAGGAGGGTACTACGAGCAGTACTTC. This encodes CASSIGGYYEQYF.